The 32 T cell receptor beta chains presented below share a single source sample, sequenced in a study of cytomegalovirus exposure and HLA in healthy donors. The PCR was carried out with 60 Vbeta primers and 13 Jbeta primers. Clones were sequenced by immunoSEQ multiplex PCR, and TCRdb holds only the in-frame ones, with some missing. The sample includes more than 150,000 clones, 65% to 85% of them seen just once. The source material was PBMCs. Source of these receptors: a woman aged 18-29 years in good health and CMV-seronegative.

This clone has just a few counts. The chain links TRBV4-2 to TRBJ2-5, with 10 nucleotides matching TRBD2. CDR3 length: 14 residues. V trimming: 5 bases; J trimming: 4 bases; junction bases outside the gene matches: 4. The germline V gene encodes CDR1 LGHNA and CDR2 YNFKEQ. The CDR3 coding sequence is TGTGCCAGCAGCTCCCGACTAGCGGGAGAGACCCAGTACTTC. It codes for CASSSRLAGETQYF.

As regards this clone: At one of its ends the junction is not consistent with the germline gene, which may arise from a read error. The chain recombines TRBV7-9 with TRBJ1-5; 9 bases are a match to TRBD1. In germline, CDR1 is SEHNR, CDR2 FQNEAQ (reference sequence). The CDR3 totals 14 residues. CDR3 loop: CSSSLGTGNQPQHF. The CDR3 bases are TGTTCCAGCAGCCTAGGGACAGGGAATCAGCCCCAGCATTTT.

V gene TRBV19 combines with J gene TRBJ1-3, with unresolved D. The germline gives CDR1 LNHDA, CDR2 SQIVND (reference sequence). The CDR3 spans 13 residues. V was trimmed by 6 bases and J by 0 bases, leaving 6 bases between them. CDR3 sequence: CASRANSGNTIYF. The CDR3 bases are TGTGCCAGTAGAGCCAACTCTGGAAACACCATATATTTT.

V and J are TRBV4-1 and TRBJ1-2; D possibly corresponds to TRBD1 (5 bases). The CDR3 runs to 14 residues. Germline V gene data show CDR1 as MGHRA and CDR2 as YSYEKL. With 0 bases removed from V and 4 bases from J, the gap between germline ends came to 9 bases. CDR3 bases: TGCGCCAGCAGCCAAGACAGGGTTGGCTATGGCTACACCTTC. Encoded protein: CASSQDRVGYGYTF.

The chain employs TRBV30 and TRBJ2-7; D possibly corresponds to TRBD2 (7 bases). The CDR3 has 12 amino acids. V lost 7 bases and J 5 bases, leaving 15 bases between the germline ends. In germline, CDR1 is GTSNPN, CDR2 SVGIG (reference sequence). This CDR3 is CASPGGLNEQYF. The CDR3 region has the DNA TGTGCCTCCCCGGGGGGCCTCAACGAGCAGTACTTC.

The CDR3 sequence: CASSSTQQASRLFF. The CDR3 DNA reads as TGCGCCAGCAGCTCAACACAACAGGCTTCCAGACTGTTTTTT. The chain links TRBV5-1 to TRBJ1-4, with D possibly being TRBD1 (5 bases). The germline gives CDR1 SGHRS, CDR2 YFSETQ. Trimming cost V 3 bases and J 13 bases, with 19 bases left between them. This CDR3 comprises 14 residues.

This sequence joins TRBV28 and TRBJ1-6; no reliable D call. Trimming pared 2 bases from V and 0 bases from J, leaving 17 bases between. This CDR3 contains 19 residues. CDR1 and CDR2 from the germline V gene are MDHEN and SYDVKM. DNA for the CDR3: TGTGCCAGCAGTTTAGACTCCGCTCTTGAGAGCTCCTATAATTCACCCCTCCACTTT. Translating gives CASSLDSALESSYNSPLHF.

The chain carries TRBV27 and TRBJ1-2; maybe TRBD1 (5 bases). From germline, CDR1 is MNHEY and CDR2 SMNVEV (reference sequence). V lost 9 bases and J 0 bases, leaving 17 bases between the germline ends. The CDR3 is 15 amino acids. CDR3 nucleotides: TGTGCCAGTAGCATCACAGGCCTAGCTAACTATGGCTACACCTTC. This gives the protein CASSITGLANYGYTF.

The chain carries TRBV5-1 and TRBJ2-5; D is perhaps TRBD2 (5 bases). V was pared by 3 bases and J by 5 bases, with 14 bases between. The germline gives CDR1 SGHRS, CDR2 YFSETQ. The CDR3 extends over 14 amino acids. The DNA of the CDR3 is TGCGCCAGCAGCTCGACGACTACGCGGGAGACCCAGTACTTC. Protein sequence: CASSSTTTRETQYF.

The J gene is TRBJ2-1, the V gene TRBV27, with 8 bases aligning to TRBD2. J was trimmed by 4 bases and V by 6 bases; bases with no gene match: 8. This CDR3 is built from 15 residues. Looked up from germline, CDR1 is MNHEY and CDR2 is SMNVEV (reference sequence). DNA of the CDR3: TGTGCCAGCAGCGGCGGCGGGGGGAGATACAATGAGCAGTTCTTC. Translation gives CASSGGGGRYNEQFF.

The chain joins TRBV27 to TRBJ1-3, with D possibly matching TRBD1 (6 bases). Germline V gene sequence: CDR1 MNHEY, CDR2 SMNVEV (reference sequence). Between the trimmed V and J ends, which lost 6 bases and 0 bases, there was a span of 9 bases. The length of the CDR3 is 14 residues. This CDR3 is CASRGQTSGNTIYF. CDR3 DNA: TGTGCCAGCAGGGGACAAACCTCTGGAAACACCATATATTTT.

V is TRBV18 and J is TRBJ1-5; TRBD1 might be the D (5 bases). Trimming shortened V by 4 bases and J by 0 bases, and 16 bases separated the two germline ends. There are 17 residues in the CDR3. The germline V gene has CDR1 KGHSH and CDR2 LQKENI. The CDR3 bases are TGTGCCAGCTCACGGTGGGGGGACCAAGGTAGCAATCAGCCCCAGCATTTT. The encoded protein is CASSRWGDQGSNQPQHF.

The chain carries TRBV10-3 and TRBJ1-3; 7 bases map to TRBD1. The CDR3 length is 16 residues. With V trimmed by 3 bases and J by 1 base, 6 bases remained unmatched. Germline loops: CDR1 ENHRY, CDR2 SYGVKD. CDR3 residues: CAISDTGEGSGNTIYF. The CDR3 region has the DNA TGTGCCATCAGTGATACAGGGGAAGGATCTGGAAACACCATATATTTT.

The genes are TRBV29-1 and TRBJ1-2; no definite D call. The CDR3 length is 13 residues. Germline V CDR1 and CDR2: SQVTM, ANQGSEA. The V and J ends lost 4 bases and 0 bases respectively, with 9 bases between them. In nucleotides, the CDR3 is TGCAGCGTTGTTTCGGGAACTAACTATGGCTACACCTTC. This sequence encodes CSVVSGTNYGYTF.

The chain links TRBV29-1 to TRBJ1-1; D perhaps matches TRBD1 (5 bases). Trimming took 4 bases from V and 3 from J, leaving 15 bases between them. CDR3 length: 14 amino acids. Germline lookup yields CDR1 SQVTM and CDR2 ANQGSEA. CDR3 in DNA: TGCAGCGTTGTCGCGGTGGGGGGGGACACTGAAGCTTTCTTT. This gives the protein CSVVAVGGDTEAFF.

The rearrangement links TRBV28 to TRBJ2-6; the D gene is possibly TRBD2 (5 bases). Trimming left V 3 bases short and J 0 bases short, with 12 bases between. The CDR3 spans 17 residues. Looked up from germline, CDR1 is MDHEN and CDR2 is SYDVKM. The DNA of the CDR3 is TGTGCCAGCAGTTTCGGGGTCCGGAGCTCTGGGGCCAACGTCCTGACTTTC. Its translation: CASSFGVRSSGANVLTF.

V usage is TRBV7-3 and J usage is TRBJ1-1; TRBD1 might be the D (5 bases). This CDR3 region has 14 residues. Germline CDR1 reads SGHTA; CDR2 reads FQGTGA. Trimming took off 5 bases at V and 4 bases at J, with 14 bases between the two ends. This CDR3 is CASSPSGGSTEAFF. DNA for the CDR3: TGTGCCAGCAGCCCATCCGGGGGGTCCACTGAAGCTTTCTTT.

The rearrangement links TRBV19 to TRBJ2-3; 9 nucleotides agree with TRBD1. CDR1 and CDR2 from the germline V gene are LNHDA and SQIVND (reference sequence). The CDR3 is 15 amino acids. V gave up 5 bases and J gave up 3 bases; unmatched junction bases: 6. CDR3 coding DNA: TGTGCCAGTAGTGCCCCGACAGGGGGGACAGATACGCAGTATTTT. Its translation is CASSAPTGGTDTQYF.

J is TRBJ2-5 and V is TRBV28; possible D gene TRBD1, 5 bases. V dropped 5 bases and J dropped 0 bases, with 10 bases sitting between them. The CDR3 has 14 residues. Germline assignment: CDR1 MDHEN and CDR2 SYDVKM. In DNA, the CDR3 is TGTGCCAGCAGTCGCCCAGGGTACCAAGAGACCCAGTACTTC. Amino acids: CASSRPGYQETQYF.

The CDR3 nucleotides read TGTGCCAGCTCAGGTTTGGTTCCGGTCTTCTTT. It specifies CASSGLVPVFF. The gene calls are TRBV18 and TRBJ1-1, with no clear D. This CDR3 is built from 11 residues. The germline V gene has CDR1 KGHSH and CDR2 LQKENI. Trimming left V 5 bases short and J 14 bases short, with 15 bases between.

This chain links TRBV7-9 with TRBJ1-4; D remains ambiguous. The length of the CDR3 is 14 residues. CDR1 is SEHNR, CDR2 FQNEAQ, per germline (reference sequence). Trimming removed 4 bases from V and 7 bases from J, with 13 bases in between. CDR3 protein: CASSSFQDSEKLFF. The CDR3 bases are TGTGCCAGCAGCTCCTTCCAGGATTCTGAAAAACTGTTTTTT.

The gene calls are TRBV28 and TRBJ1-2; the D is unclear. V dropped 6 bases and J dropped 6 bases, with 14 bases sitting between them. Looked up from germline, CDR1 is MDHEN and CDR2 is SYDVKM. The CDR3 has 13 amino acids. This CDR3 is CASRQITFHGYTF. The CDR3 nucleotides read TGTGCCAGCAGACAGATAACTTTCCATGGCTACACCTTC.

CDR3 amino acids: CASSLDSVYGYTF. The CDR3 region has the DNA TGTGCCAGCAGCTTGGACAGCGTCTATGGCTACACCTTC. The V and J genes are TRBV6-1 and TRBJ1-2, with D maybe TRBD1 (6 bases). V was shortened by 6 bases and J by 4 bases, with 12 bases between the two germline ends. The CDR3 runs 13 residues. The germline CDR1 and CDR2 sequences are MNHNS and SASEGT.

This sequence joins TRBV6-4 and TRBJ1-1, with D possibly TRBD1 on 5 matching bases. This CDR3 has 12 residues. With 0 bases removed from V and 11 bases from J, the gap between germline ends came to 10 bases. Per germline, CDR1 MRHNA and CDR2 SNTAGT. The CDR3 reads CASSDSTGGAFF. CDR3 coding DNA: TGTGCCAGCAGTGACTCGACCGGGGGGGCTTTCTTT.

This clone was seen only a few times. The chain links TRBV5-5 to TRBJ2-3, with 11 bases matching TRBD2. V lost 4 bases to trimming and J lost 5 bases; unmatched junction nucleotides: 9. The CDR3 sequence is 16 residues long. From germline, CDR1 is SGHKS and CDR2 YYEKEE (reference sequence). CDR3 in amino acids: CASSRESLAGGDTQYF. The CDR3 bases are TGTGCCAGCAGCCGGGAGTCCCTAGCGGGGGGAGATACGCAGTATTTT.

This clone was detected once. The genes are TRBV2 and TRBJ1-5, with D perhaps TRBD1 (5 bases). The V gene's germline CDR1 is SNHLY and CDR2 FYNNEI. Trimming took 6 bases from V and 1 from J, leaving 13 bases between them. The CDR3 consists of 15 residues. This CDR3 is CASRIRQNSNQPQHF. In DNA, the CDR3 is TGTGCCAGCAGGATTAGACAGAACAGCAATCAGCCCCAGCATTTT.

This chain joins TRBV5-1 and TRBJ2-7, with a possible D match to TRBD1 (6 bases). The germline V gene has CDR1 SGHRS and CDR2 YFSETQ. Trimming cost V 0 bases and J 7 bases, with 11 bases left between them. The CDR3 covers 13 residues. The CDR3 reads CASSLAGVREQYF. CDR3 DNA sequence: TGCGCCAGCAGCTTGGCAGGGGTTCGGGAGCAGTACTTC. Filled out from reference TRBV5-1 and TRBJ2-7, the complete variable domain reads KAGVTQTPRYLIKTRGQQVTLSCSPISGHRSVSWYQQTPGQGLQFLFEYFSETQRNKGNFPGRFSGRQFSNSRSEMNVSTLELGDSALYLCASSLAGVREQYFGPGTRLTVT.

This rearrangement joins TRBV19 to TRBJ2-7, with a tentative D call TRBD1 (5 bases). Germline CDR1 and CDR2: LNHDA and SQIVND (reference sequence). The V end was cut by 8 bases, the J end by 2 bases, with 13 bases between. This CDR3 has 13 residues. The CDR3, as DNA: TGTGCCAGTGGTCAGGGTTCTACCTACGAGCAGTACTTC. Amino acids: CASGQGSTYEQYF.

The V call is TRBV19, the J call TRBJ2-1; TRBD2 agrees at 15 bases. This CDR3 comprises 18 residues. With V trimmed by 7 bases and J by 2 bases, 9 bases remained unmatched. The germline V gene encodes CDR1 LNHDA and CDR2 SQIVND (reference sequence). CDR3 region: CASKGTSGGSRTYNEQFF. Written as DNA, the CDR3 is TGTGCCAGTAAGGGGACTAGCGGGGGGTCGCGAACCTACAATGAGCAGTTCTTC.

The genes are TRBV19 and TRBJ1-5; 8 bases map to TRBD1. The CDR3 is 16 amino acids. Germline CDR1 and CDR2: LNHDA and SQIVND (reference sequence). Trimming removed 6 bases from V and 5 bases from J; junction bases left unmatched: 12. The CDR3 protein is CASRRETGVWDQPQHF. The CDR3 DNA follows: TGTGCCAGTAGACGAGAGACAGGGGTATGGGATCAGCCCCAGCATTTT.

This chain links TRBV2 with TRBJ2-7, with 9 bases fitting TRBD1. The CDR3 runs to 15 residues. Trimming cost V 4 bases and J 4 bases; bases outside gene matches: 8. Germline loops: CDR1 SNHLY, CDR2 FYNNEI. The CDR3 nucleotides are TGTGCCAGCAGTGGGGGACAGGGCGGATTTTACGAGCAGTACTTC. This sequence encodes CASSGGQGGFYEQYF. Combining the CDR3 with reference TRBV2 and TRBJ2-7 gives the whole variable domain EPEVTQTPSHQVTQMGQEVILRCVPISNHLYFYWYRQILGQKVEFLVSFYNNEISEKSEIFDDQFSVERPDGSNFTLKIRSTKLEDSAMYFCASSGGQGGFYEQYFGPGTRLTVT.

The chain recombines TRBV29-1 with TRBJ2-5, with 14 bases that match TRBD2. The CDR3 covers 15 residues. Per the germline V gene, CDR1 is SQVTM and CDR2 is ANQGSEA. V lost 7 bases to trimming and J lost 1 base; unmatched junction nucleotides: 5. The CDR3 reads CSELGLAGGQETQYF. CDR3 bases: TGCAGCGAACTAGGACTAGCGGGGGGCCAAGAGACCCAGTACTTC.